These 16 T cell receptor beta chains were sequenced from one sample in a study of T-cell reconstitution after alpha-beta-depleted transplantation in children. Construction of the TCRbeta library involved unique molecular identifiers. One entry per CDR3 protein results from TCRdb running MiXCR on the PCR reads. Seen here are around 500,000 distinct CDR3 sequences, about 12% observed once, and the top ten hold around 5.8%. Material: PBMCs from the stem cell graft donor, obtained from the stem cell graft. All receptors come from a human donor who donated a stem cell graft to a child with combined immunodeficiency.

Ten or more counts support this clonotype. The rearrangement joins TRBV7-9 to TRBJ2-7; perhaps TRBD1 as D (6 bases). CDR3 length: 13 amino acids. Germline CDR1 reads SEHNR; CDR2 reads FQNEAQ (reference sequence). Trimming left V 5 bases short and J 3 bases short, with 11 bases between. CDR3 residues: CASSLGQFYEQYF. As DNA, the CDR3 is TGTGCCAGCAGCCTTGGACAGTTCTACGAGCAGTACTTC.

V gene TRBV9 combines with J gene TRBJ2-1, with 9 bases lining up with TRBD2. The CDR3 runs 16 residues. Losses at the gene ends were 0 bases for V and 9 bases for J; bases not matched to a gene: 10. Germline V lookup: CDR1 SGDLS, CDR2 YYNGEE. This chain's CDR3 is CASSVEGGLRGGEQFF. CDR3 DNA sequence: TGTGCCAGCAGCGTAGAGGGGGGACTGCGGGGGGGTGAGCAGTTCTTC.

This clonotype appeared a few times. The chain has TRBV5-1 and TRBJ2-2; the D is unclear. The V and J ends lost 2 bases and 7 bases respectively, with 6 bases between them. The CDR3 totals 12 residues. Germline CDR1 SGHRS, CDR2 YFSETQ. The CDR3 DNA reads TGCGCCAGCAGCTTAAGCCACGGGGAGCTGTTTTTT. It is translated as CASSLSHGELFF. The entire variable domain, with the rest obtained from reference TRBV5-1 and TRBJ2-2, is as follows: KAGVTQTPRYLIKTRGQQVTLSCSPISGHRSVSWYQQTPGQGLQFLFEYFSETQRNKGNFPGRFSGRQFSNSRSEMNVSTLELGDSALYLCASSLSHGELFFGEGSRLTVL.

In its sample, this clonotype was seen many times. The chain carries TRBV4-3 and TRBJ2-1, with no clear D. The V gene's germline CDR1 is LGHNA and CDR2 YSLEER. The CDR3 loop spans 17 amino acids. V was cut by 0 bases and J by 2 bases, with 14 bases left in between. This CDR3 is CASSQDWLALAYNEQFF. The CDR3 bases are TGCGCCAGCAGCCAAGATTGGCTGGCGTTAGCCTACAATGAGCAGTTCTTC.

This clonotype was counted between two and nine times. The chain carries TRBV12-3 or TRBV12-4 and TRBJ1-5; D is uncertain. This CDR3 is built from 15 residues. The V and J ends lost 3 bases and 2 bases respectively, with 11 bases between them. CDR3 sequence (DNA): TGTGCCAGCAGTTTGGGCCCGTGGGGCAATCAGCCCCAGCATTTT. It codes for CASSLGPWGNQPQHF.

The sample holds a few counts of this clonotype. The chain combines TRBV7-3 with TRBJ2-1; TRBD2 is a possible D gene (5 bases). From germline, CDR1 is SGHTA and CDR2 FQGTGA. V lost 1 base to trimming and J lost 3 bases, with 19 bases between them. CDR3 length: 18 amino acids. The CDR3 region is CASSLREPSRGLYNEQFF. DNA of the CDR3: TGTGCCAGCAGCTTAAGAGAACCTAGCAGAGGACTCTACAATGAGCAGTTCTTC.

This CDR3 reads CASSQEKGLEAFF. The CDR3 DNA reads as TGCGCCAGCAGCCAAGAGAAGGGGCTGGAAGCTTTCTTT. The rearrangement uses TRBV4-3 and TRBJ1-1, with D possibly matching TRBD1 (5 bases). The germline V gene has CDR1 LGHNA and CDR2 YSLEER. The germline V and J ends were trimmed by 0 bases and 8 bases, with 10 bases remaining between them. The CDR3 has 13 amino acids.

This clonotype was detected a few times. The chain carries TRBV3-1 and TRBJ2-7; weak D call: TRBD2 (5 bases). Germline CDR1 LGHDT, CDR2 YNNKEL (reference sequence). The length of the CDR3 is 15 residues. Trimming took off 3 bases at V and 4 bases at J, with 16 bases between the two ends. The CDR3 bases are TGTGCCAGCAGCCATTCGGGTCTCAGGAGGTACGAGCAGTACTTC. This encodes CASSHSGLRRYEQYF.

The V and J genes are TRBV5-1 and TRBJ1-5, with 8 nucleotides matching TRBD1. Per the germline V gene, CDR1 is SGHRS and CDR2 is YFSETQ. After removal of 4 bases from V and 2 bases from J, the junction contained 5 bases not matched to a gene. CDR3 length: 15 residues. CDR3 loop: CASSQEGQGNQPQHF. In DNA, the CDR3 is TGCGCCAGCAGCCAAGAGGGACAGGGCAATCAGCCCCAGCATTTT.

This sequence joins TRBV27 and TRBJ2-7; 7 nucleotides line up with TRBD1. This CDR3 contains 14 residues. The ends lost 0 bases at V and 3 bases at J; junction bases unmatched: 2. The germline V gene encodes CDR1 MNHEY and CDR2 SMNVEV (reference sequence). Here the CDR3 DNA reads TGTGCCAGCAGTTTATCGGCAGGGGGCTACGAGCAGTACTTC. This encodes CASSLSAGGYEQYF.

This clonotype was picked up a small number of times. The chain employs TRBV6-2 or TRBV6-3 and TRBJ2-7; the D is unclear. Germline V gene sequence: CDR1 MNHEY, CDR2 SVGEGT. The CDR3 covers 15 residues. Trimming removed 5 bases at V and 0 bases at J, with 14 bases between. CDR3 nucleotides: TGTGCCAGCAGTCTACGGCTCGGAACCTCCTACGAGCAGTACTTC. It encodes CASSLRLGTSYEQYF.

The J gene is TRBJ2-7, the V gene TRBV11-2; 7 positions agree with TRBD1. This CDR3 spans 14 amino acids. Germline CDR1 reads SGHAT; CDR2 reads FQNNGV. The J segment lost 2 bases and the V segment lost 5 bases, leaving 6 bases of the junction unmatched. The CDR3 reads CASSQGTVPYEQYF. CDR3 bases: TGTGCCAGCAGCCAAGGGACAGTACCCTACGAGCAGTACTTC.

The gene calls are TRBV5-1 and TRBJ1-2; D might be TRBD1 (5 bases). Germline CDR1 is SGHRS and CDR2 is YFSETQ. The CDR3 contains 14 residues. V was clipped by 0 bases and J by 9 bases, with 15 bases between them. As DNA, the CDR3 is TGCGCCAGCAGCTTGGTTGTAGGGGAATCAAGCTACACCTTC. The encoded protein is CASSLVVGESSYTF.

The chain is built from TRBV9 and TRBJ1-1, with 8 bases lining up with TRBD1. The CDR3 runs 14 residues. The J segment lost 6 bases and the V segment lost 4 bases, leaving 8 bases of the junction unmatched. Germline-derived CDR1 and CDR2 are SGDLS and YYNGEE. Written as DNA, the CDR3 is TGTGCCAGCAGCCCCTGGACAGGGTGGGCTGAAGCTTTCTTT. Translating it yields CASSPWTGWAEAFF.

There are a few counts of this clonotype. This chain uses TRBV5-1 with TRBJ1-1; maybe TRBD1 (5 bases). Trimming left V 4 bases short and J 3 bases short, with 13 bases between. CDR1 is SGHRS, CDR2 YFSETQ, per germline. The CDR3 consists of 14 residues. CDR3 DNA sequence: TGCGCCAGCAGCCTACAGGCTGTCTACACTGAAGCTTTCTTT. Translation gives CASSLQAVYTEAFF.

This clonotype was counted at least ten times. The chain employs TRBV6-5 and TRBJ2-1; 10 bases are a match to TRBD2. The CDR3 runs 15 residues. The V gene end was trimmed by 4 bases and the J gene end by 10 bases; junction bases not matched to a gene: 10. Germline V gene sequence: CDR1 MNHEY, CDR2 SVGAGI. Written as DNA, the CDR3 is TGTGCCAGCAGTTCCCGCGGAGCGGGAGGGTCGGAGCAGTTCTTC. Its translation is CASSSRGAGGSEQFF.